Each of the 19 T cell receptor beta chains below was sequenced from the same sample in a study of T cell responses to AZD1222 COVID-19 vaccine. Profiling relied on immunoSEQ multiplex PCR, and the TCRdb table lists in-frame clones only, not all of them. The profile shows 120,000 or so clones, roughly 90% of them singletons. The sample was peripheral blood, taken 28 days after the second AZD1222 dose. Every receptor here comes from an adult who received the AZD1222 COVID-19 vaccine.

The rearrangement links TRBV4-3 to TRBJ1-2; 10 positions agree with TRBD1. The CDR3 sequence is 16 residues long. V lost 1 base to trimming and J lost 6 bases; unmatched junction nucleotides: 8. Germline loops: CDR1 LGHNA, CDR2 YSLEER. The CDR3 DNA sequence: TGCGCCAGCAGCCAAGTTGGGGACAGGGGTTCGGATGGCTACACCTTC. Translated, it gives CASSQVGDRGSDGYTF.

This chain links TRBV5-1 with TRBJ2-7, with 7 nucleotides matching TRBD2. J was trimmed by 3 bases and V by 1 base; bases with no gene match: 4. The CDR3 is 14 residues long. The V gene's germline CDR1 is SGHRS and CDR2 YFSETQ. In nucleotides, the CDR3 is TGCGCCAGCAGCTTGCTGGGGAGGGGCTACGAGCAGTACTTC. It translates to CASSLLGRGYEQYF. Supplemented by reference TRBV5-1 and TRBJ2-7, the full variable domain reads KAGVTQTPRYLIKTRGQQVTLSCSPISGHRSVSWYQQTPGQGLQFLFEYFSETQRNKGNFPGRFSGRQFSNSRSEMNVSTLELGDSALYLCASSLLGRGYEQYFGPGTRLTVT.

The chain is built from TRBV4-2 and TRBJ2-7; D unresolved. CDR3 length equals 13 residues. CDR1 and CDR2 (germline): LGHNA, YNFKEQ. Trimming removed 4 bases from V and 2 bases from J, with 9 bases in between. The CDR3 DNA reads as TGTGCCAGCAGCCCGGGCGAAACCTACGAGCAGTACTTC. Translating gives CASSPGETYEQYF.

The rearrangement uses TRBV5-1 and TRBJ1-5; weak D call: TRBD1 (5 bases). Between the trimmed V and J ends, which lost 4 bases and 4 bases, there was a span of 9 bases. Germline loops: CDR1 SGHRS, CDR2 YFSETQ. This CDR3 is 13 amino acids long. CDR3 DNA: TGCGCCAGCAGCGTTACAGGTAATCAGCCCCAGCATTTT. Residues: CASSVTGNQPQHF. The whole variable domain, remainder taken from reference TRBV5-1 and TRBJ1-5, is KAGVTQTPRYLIKTRGQQVTLSCSPISGHRSVSWYQQTPGQGLQFLFEYFSETQRNKGNFPGRFSGRQFSNSRSEMNVSTLELGDSALYLCASSVTGNQPQHFGDGTRLSIL.

The J gene is TRBJ2-3, the V gene TRBV3-1 (or the pseudogene TRBV3-2), with TRBD2 matching 9 bases. Germline trimming cut 3 bases from V and 0 bases from J; bases unmatched to any gene: 4. Germline loops: CDR1 LGHDT, CDR2 YNNKEL (reference sequence). This CDR3 has 16 residues. The CDR3 sequence: CASSHVAGVSTDTQYF. Written as DNA, the CDR3 is TGTGCCAGCAGCCATGTAGCGGGGGTAAGCACAGATACGCAGTATTTT.

This rearrangement joins TRBV7-9 to TRBJ2-7; TRBD1 agrees at 8 bases. With V trimmed by 5 bases and J by 7 bases, 16 bases remained unmatched. CDR1 and CDR2 (germline): SEHNR, FQNEAQ (reference sequence). This CDR3 spans 16 amino acids. This chain's CDR3 is CASSPWTGLGLGEQYF. The CDR3 DNA follows: TGTGCCAGCAGCCCTTGGACAGGGCTAGGCCTGGGGGAGCAGTACTTC.

This chain uses TRBV6-5 with TRBJ2-1; 8 bases fit TRBD1. J gave up 14 bases and V 10 bases, and 13 bases lay outside the gene matches. The CDR3 extends over 12 amino acids. CDR1 MNHEY and CDR2 SVGAGI come from the germline V gene. Here the CDR3 reads CAIRRPQQGEFF. DNA of the CDR3: TGTGCCATCCGTAGACCCCAACAGGGGGAGTTCTTC.

The chain links TRBV27 to TRBJ1-3; maybe TRBD1 (5 bases). The V gene lost 3 bases and the J gene lost 1 base, with 10 bases spanning the gap. CDR3 length: 15 amino acids. CDR1 and CDR2 from the germline V gene are MNHEY and SMNVEV (reference sequence). CDR3 residues: CASSFGQGSGNTIYF. The CDR3 DNA is TGTGCCAGCAGTTTTGGGCAGGGATCTGGAAACACCATATATTTT.

The chain couples TRBV10-2 to TRBJ2-1; D may match TRBD1 or TRBD2 (6 bases each). V was shortened by 0 bases and J by 2 bases, with 11 bases between the two germline ends. Germline CDR1 WSHSY, CDR2 SAAADI. CDR3 length: 16 amino acids. In nucleotides, the CDR3 is TGCGCCAGCAGTGAGTCAGTGGGGGGCACCTACAATGAGCAGTTCTTC. Translated, it gives CASSESVGGTYNEQFF.

The J gene is TRBJ1-5, the V gene TRBV4-1; D is uncertain. Trimming removed 1 base from V and 1 base from J, with 11 bases in between. Per the germline V gene, CDR1 is MGHRA and CDR2 is YSYEKL. The CDR3 extends over 16 amino acids. In DNA, the CDR3 is TGCGCCAGCAGCCAAGGGATGCTCGGAAGCAATCAGCCCCAGCATTTT. Translation: CASSQGMLGSNQPQHF.

The CDR3 sequence is CASSLRTTNEKLFF. Written as DNA, the CDR3 is TGTGCCAGCAGCTTAAGAACAACTAATGAAAAACTGTTTTTT. The V and J genes are TRBV5-4 and TRBJ1-4; D is unresolved. CDR1 SGHNT and CDR2 YYREEE come from the germline V gene (reference sequence). Between the trimmed V and J ends, which lost 2 bases and 0 bases, there was a span of 5 bases. The CDR3 totals 14 residues.

This sequence joins TRBV24-1 and TRBJ2-3; the D is unclear. Germline CDR1 is KGHDR and CDR2 is SFDVKD. V was cut by 4 bases and J by 7 bases, with 11 bases left in between. The CDR3 has 13 residues. The CDR3 loop is CATSEPSGYTQYF. The CDR3 bases are TGTGCCACCAGTGAACCCTCCGGGTATACGCAGTATTTT.

This clone was counted a few times. V is TRBV6-1 and J is TRBJ2-5; D remains unclear. This CDR3 is 12 amino acids long. Germline values: CDR1 MNHNS, CDR2 SASEGT. Trimming took off 3 bases at V and 2 bases at J, with 4 bases between the two ends. For the CDR3, the DNA is TGTGCCAGCAGTGAGCAACAAGAGACCCAGTACTTC. This translates into CASSEQQETQYF.

The CDR3 protein is CASSRQAGNTIYF. The CDR3 bases are TGTGCCAGCAGCCGACAGGCTGGAAACACCATATATTTT. The chain joins TRBV7-2 to TRBJ1-3, with D perhaps TRBD1 (6 bases). The CDR3 sequence is 13 residues long. Between the trimmed V and J ends, which lost 5 bases and 2 bases, there was a span of 7 bases. Germline CDR1 is SGHTA and CDR2 is FQGNSA.

This sequence joins TRBV9 and TRBJ2-3; 8 nucleotides align to TRBD1. The CDR3 contains 13 residues. The V and J ends lost 4 bases and 4 bases, in that order; junction bases with no gene match: 2. Germline V CDR1 and CDR2: SGDLS, YYNGEE. The CDR3 bases are TGTGCCAGCAGCCGGGACAGGCCAGATACGCAGTATTTT. Protein sequence: CASSRDRPDTQYF.

The chain carries TRBV7-2 and TRBJ2-5; 10 nucleotides line up with TRBD1. The V gene end was trimmed by 1 base and the J gene end by 5 bases; junction bases not matched to a gene: 16. CDR1 is SGHTA, CDR2 FQGNSA, per germline. CDR3 size: 19 residues. The CDR3 region is CASSLVLSGQGLKGETQYF. The DNA for the CDR3 is TGTGCCAGCAGCTTAGTGCTATCGGGACAGGGGCTAAAGGGTGAGACCCAGTACTTC.

J is TRBJ2-7 and V is TRBV4-1; 9 bases are a match to TRBD2. Germline V gene sequence: CDR1 MGHRA, CDR2 YSYEKL. The ends lost 2 bases at V and 3 bases at J; junction bases unmatched: 5. This CDR3 contains 15 residues. The CDR3 DNA reads as TGCGCCAGCAGCCAACCGGGACTAGCCAACTACGAGCAGTACTTC. Residues: CASSQPGLANYEQYF.

This chain joins TRBV30 and TRBJ1-1; D ambiguous. Germline assignment: CDR1 GTSNPN and CDR2 SVGIG (reference sequence). The length of the CDR3 is 12 residues. V lost 1 base and J 0 bases, leaving 3 bases between the germline ends. CDR3 protein: CAWSDMNTEAFF. The CDR3 bases are TGTGCCTGGAGTGATATGAACACTGAAGCTTTCTTT.

The chain combines TRBV6-2 or TRBV6-3 with TRBJ2-3; TRBD2 agrees at 14 bases. The CDR3 extends over 21 amino acids. Germline V gene sequence: CDR1 MNHEY, CDR2 SVGEGT. J lost 4 bases, V lost 4 bases, and 19 bases had no gene match. The DNA for the CDR3 is TGTGCCAGCAGTTTCTCTAGACTAGCGGGGGGGCCCGCGTTTTCCGCAGATACGCAGTATTTT. Encoded protein: CASSFSRLAGGPAFSADTQYF.